The text below deals with one T cell receptor beta chain. The antigen remains unidentified. The data are from a study of T cells in localized non-small cell lung cancer. Study-wide findings and caveats: The study sequenced only one region of the tumor. As a result, intratumor heterogeneity could not be excluded and remains possible. Clonality peaked in uninvolved adjacent lung rather than tumor. There were a median roughly 60 of the top 100 tumor clones appearing in adjacent lung.

There are 13 residues in the CDR3. Trimming took off 3 bases at V and 4 bases at J, with 8 bases between the two ends. Germline CDR1 is SGDLS and CDR2 is YYNGEE. Repertoires were generated with immunoSEQ multiplex PCR, while TCRdb's copy carries only in-frame clones and drops some. The repertoire holds 45,000 to 60,000 clones, with over 75% as singletons. The TCR was taken from an older female donor with stage II squamous cell lung carcinoma. The chain joins TRBV9 to TRBJ1-3, with D unclear. The material sequenced was peripheral blood, taken before any cancer treatment. CDR3 in amino acids: CASSEWSGNTIYF. The CDR3 region has the DNA TGTGCCAGCAGCGAGTGGTCAGGAAACACCATATATTTT. The full variable domain, in which reference TRBV9 and TRBJ1-3 provide the parts outside the CDR3, is DSGVTQTPKHLITATGQRVTLRCSPRSGDLSVYWYQQSLDQGLQFLIQYYNGEERAKGNILERFSAQQFPDLHSELNLSSLELGDSALYFCASSEWSGNTIYFGEGSWLTVV.